The next 16 T cell receptor beta chains were all read from a single sample in a study of blood T cell repertoires in COVID-19. Assay used: immunoSEQ multiplex PCR; TCRdb lists only in-frame clones, some missing. Among about 200,000 clones listed, 82% were seen once. Sequencing was done on a sample of peripheral blood. Receptors were obtained from a woman in her 70s with COVID-19, enrolled during active disease.

V gene TRBV9 combines with J gene TRBJ2-1; a possible D gene is TRBD1 (5 bases). Per germline, CDR1 SGDLS and CDR2 YYNGEE. Trimming removed 3 bases from V and 8 bases from J, with 9 bases in between. The CDR3 has 12 residues. CDR3 sequence reads: CASSGIGDEQFF. The CDR3 coding sequence is TGTGCCAGCAGCGGGATAGGGGATGAGCAGTTCTTC.

This chain connects TRBV27 to TRBJ2-4, with 9 bases fitting TRBD1. This CDR3 contains 13 residues. V was pared by 6 bases and J by 5 bases, with 2 bases of the junction left unmatched. From germline, CDR1 is MNHEY and CDR2 SMNVEV (reference sequence). As DNA, the CDR3 is TGTGCCAGCAGACGGGACAGGGAAAACATTCAGTACTTC. This codes for CASRRDRENIQYF.

This clone has only one observation. This chain joins TRBV28 and TRBJ2-1, with 10 bases fitting TRBD1. Trimming removed 2 bases from V and 4 bases from J; junction bases left unmatched: 14. The CDR3 totals 19 residues. CDR1 is MDHEN and CDR2 is SYDVKM in the germline V gene. Here the CDR3 reads CASSLKFSGQGKGYNEQFF. CDR3 bases: TGTGCCAGCAGTTTAAAGTTCTCGGGACAGGGGAAAGGGTACAATGAGCAGTTCTTC.

This sequence joins TRBV27 and TRBJ1-1; 9 bases align to TRBD1. Germline lookup yields CDR1 MNHEY and CDR2 SMNVEV (reference sequence). With V trimmed by 9 bases and J by 3 bases, 11 bases remained unmatched. The CDR3 spans 15 residues. CDR3 residues: CASSLRDRGYTEAFF. The DNA of the CDR3 is TGTGCCAGTAGCTTACGAGACAGGGGGTACACTGAAGCTTTCTTT.

This chain links TRBV3-1 (or the pseudogene TRBV3-2) with TRBJ2-2; 10 bases align to TRBD2. Germline V gives CDR1 LGHDT, CDR2 YNNKEL (reference sequence). V lost 2 bases to trimming and J lost 5 bases; unmatched junction nucleotides: 11. The length of the CDR3 is 18 residues. CDR3 residues: CASSQTEGAGGETGELFF. DNA for the CDR3: TGTGCCAGCAGCCAAACGGAGGGAGCGGGAGGGGAGACCGGGGAGCTGTTTTTT.

The J gene is TRBJ1-5, the V gene TRBV27; no definite D call. Between the trimmed V and J ends, which lost 2 bases and 0 bases, there was a span of 5 bases. The CDR3 consists of 14 residues. Germline V gene lookup returns CDR1 MNHEY and CDR2 SMNVEV (reference sequence). The CDR3 region is CASSLGSSNQPQHF. The CDR3 DNA follows: TGTGCCAGCAGTTTAGGGAGTAGCAATCAGCCCCAGCATTTT.

V and J are TRBV19 and TRBJ1-3; D not certain. V was shortened by 0 bases and J by 0 bases, with 9 bases between the two germline ends. CDR1 LNHDA and CDR2 SQIVND come from the germline V gene (reference sequence). The CDR3 runs to 16 residues. CDR3 in DNA: TGTGCCAGTAGTATAGACCGGGGTTCCTCTGGAAACACCATATATTTT. It yields the protein CASSIDRGSSGNTIYF.

V is TRBV2 and J is TRBJ2-1; 7 bases are shared with TRBD1. J lost 6 bases, V lost 4 bases, and 6 bases had no gene match. The CDR3 contains 14 residues. The germline V gene has CDR1 SNHLY and CDR2 FYNNEI. The CDR3 reads CASSVDWTGNEQFF. CDR3 DNA: TGTGCCAGCAGTGTGGACTGGACAGGCAATGAGCAGTTCTTC.

V gene TRBV5-1 combines with J gene TRBJ1-4; D uncertain. Trimming removed 0 bases from V and 1 base from J, with 7 bases in between. Germline-derived CDR1 and CDR2 are SGHRS and YFSETQ. The CDR3 contains 15 residues. CDR3 sequence: CASSLGPLTNEKLFF. CDR3 nucleotides: TGCGCCAGCAGCTTGGGGCCTTTAACTAATGAAAAACTGTTTTTT.

This clone has more than one count but fewer than ten. The rearrangement joins TRBV5-1 to TRBJ1-4; 9 bases line up with TRBD1. Germline CDR1 reads SGHRS; CDR2 reads YFSETQ. The length of the CDR3 is 16 residues. V lost 4 bases to trimming and J lost 7 bases; unmatched junction nucleotides: 11. CDR3 residues: CASSTGQGGPGEKLFF. In DNA form, the CDR3 reads TGCGCCAGCAGCACGGGACAGGGAGGTCCGGGTGAAAAACTGTTTTTT.

The chain links TRBV5-4 to TRBJ2-7; D is unresolved. V was trimmed by 4 bases and J by 2 bases, leaving 4 bases between them. The length of the CDR3 is 11 residues. Per the germline V gene, CDR1 is SGHNT and CDR2 is YYREEE (reference sequence). CDR3 sequence: CASSLTYEQYF. CDR3 bases: TGTGCCAGCAGCCTTACCTACGAGCAGTACTTC.

The chain carries TRBV11-2 and TRBJ2-5; maybe TRBD1 (5 bases). Trimming took 2 bases from V and 4 from J, leaving 5 bases between them. Germline CDR1 reads SGHAT; CDR2 reads FQNNGV. The CDR3 contains 12 residues. The CDR3 sequence is CASSLRGETQYF. The CDR3 DNA is TGTGCCAGCAGCTTAAGGGGAGAGACCCAGTACTTC.

J is TRBJ2-3 and V is TRBV3-1 (or the pseudogene TRBV3-2), with D perhaps TRBD2 (6 bases). This CDR3 has 16 amino acids. The germline V gene has CDR1 LGHDT and CDR2 YNNKEL (reference sequence). The ends were cut back, 4 bases at V and 5 bases at J, with 19 bases in the middle. The CDR3: CASSPYRDSRGDTQYF. CDR3 nucleotides: TGTGCCAGCAGCCCTTACCGGGACTCAAGGGGAGATACGCAGTATTTT.

The chain recombines TRBV2 with TRBJ1-5; possibly TRBD1 for D (6 bases). The CDR3 extends over 14 amino acids. Between the trimmed V and J ends, which lost 6 bases and 3 bases, there was a span of 12 bases. Germline V gene sequence: CDR1 SNHLY, CDR2 FYNNEI. DNA for the CDR3: TGTGCCAGCAGGGGGAACAGGGACAATCAGCCCCAGCATTTT. This translates into CASRGNRDNQPQHF. Supplemented by reference TRBV2 and TRBJ1-5, the full variable domain reads EPEVTQTPSHQVTQMGQEVILRCVPISNHLYFYWYRQILGQKVEFLVSFYNNEISEKSEIFDDQFSVERPDGSNFTLKIRSTKLEDSAMYFCASRGNRDNQPQHFGDGTRLSIL.

This clone was detected once. The chain uses TRBV6-2 or TRBV6-3 and TRBJ2-1; TRBD2 matches at 9 bases. Trimming at V came to 5 bases and at J to 9 bases, leaving 17 bases not matched to a gene. The length of the CDR3 is 17 residues. CDR1 is MNHEY, CDR2 SVGEGT, per germline. The chain's CDR3 is CASSNNYRREGRVEQFF. CDR3 coding DNA: TGTGCCAGCAGTAACAACTACCGGCGGGAGGGCCGGGTTGAGCAGTTCTTC.

The chain links TRBV4-3 to TRBJ2-1; 8 bases fit TRBD1. After removal of 0 bases from V and 5 bases from J, the junction contained 9 bases not matched to a gene. The CDR3 extends over 17 amino acids. Germline-derived CDR1 and CDR2 are LGHNA and YSLEER. CDR3 nucleotides: TGCGCCAGCAGCCAAGACCCTGGACAGGGACCGCACAATGAGCAGTTCTTC. This translates into CASSQDPGQGPHNEQFF.